The rows below give T cell receptor beta chains drawn from one sample of a study of shared clonotypes between healthy human individuals. Produced via immunoSEQ multiplex PCR; TCRdb's table is partial and in-frame only. Of about 1.9 million clones in the sample, over 85% were seen once. The sequenced material came from naive CD8+ T cells from PBMCs. These TCRs come from a man in his late teens or twenties in good health. Some clones in this sample may be carry-over from other donors' samples. CDR3s include the opening cysteine and the closing phenylalanine or tryptophan. A D gene is named only where the DNA matches it firmly. Where a row states a size, it is once, few, many or the class of an expanded clone; other rows omit it.

J gene,D gene,V gene,clone size,CDR3 protein,CDR3 DNA
TRBJ2-1,TRBD2,TRBV4-1,-,CASSRHGTSGIDNEQFF,TGCGCCAGCAGCCGCCACGGGACTAGCGGAATAGACAATGAGCAGTTCTTC
TRBJ2-3,-,TRBV19,-,CASSRSPWRDTDTQYF,TGTGCCAGTAGTCGGAGCCCCTGGCGGGACACAGATACGCAGTATTTT
TRBJ1-4,-,TRBV15,once,CATSRDEVGGEKLFF,TGTGCCACCAGCAGGGATGAAGTAGGAGGTGAAAAACTGTTTTTT
TRBJ2-5,-,TRBV4-2,-,CASSQLTEGGETQYF,TGTGCCAGCAGCCAATTAACTGAGGGAGGAGAGACCCAGTACTTC
TRBJ2-7,TRBD2,TRBV4-1,-,CASSQVGLASYEQYF,TGCGCCAGCAGCCAGGTGGGACTAGCGAGTTACGAGCAGTACTTC
TRBJ2-7,-,TRBV2,-,CASRSSSYEQYF,TGTGCCAGCAGATCCAGCTCCTACGAGCAGTACTTC
TRBJ2-2,-,TRBV7-9,-,CASSLASGELFF,TGTGCCAGCAGCTTAGCGAGCGGGGAGCTGTTTTTT
TRBJ2-7,-,TRBV27,-,CASLPRSRGLWEQYF,TGTGCCAGCCTCCCACGGAGCAGGGGACTATGGGAGCAGTACTTC
TRBJ2-5,-,TRBV7-2,-,CASSLAGWDETQYF,TGTGCCAGCAGCTTGGCAGGGTGGGATGAGACCCAGTACTTC
TRBJ2-1,TRBD2,TRBV28,-,CASSLLGGSSYNEQFF,TGTGCCAGCAGCCTGTTGGGGGGGAGCTCCTACAATGAGCAGTTCTTC
TRBJ1-1,-,TRBV9,-,CASSVVGRDTEAFF,TGTGCCAGCAGCGTAGTGGGGCGAGACACTGAAGCTTTCTTT
TRBJ1-1,-,TRBV19,-,CASSVRGWATEAFF,TGTGCCAGTAGTGTGAGGGGGTGGGCCACTGAAGCTTTCTTT
TRBJ2-7,TRBD1,TRBV2,-,CASSGRDSRGYEQYF,TGTGCCAGCAGTGGACGGGACAGTCGAGGCTACGAGCAGTACTTC
TRBJ1-5,-,TRBV7-9,-,CASRTGNQPQHF,TGTGCCAGCAGAACGGGGAATCAGCCCCAGCATTTT
TRBJ2-1,-,TRBV5-1,-,CASSLAGTGLIGNEQFF,TGCGCCAGCAGCTTGGCCGGTACGGGCCTAATAGGGAATGAGCAGTTCTTC
TRBJ2-7,-,TRBV7-9,-,CASSPGRGLGEQYF,TGTGCCAGCAGCCCAGGGAGGGGGCTTGGCGAGCAGTACTTC
TRBJ2-7,TRBD2,TRBV5-1,-,CASSSWTSGGSSYEQYF,TGCGCCAGCAGCTCGTGGACTAGCGGAGGGAGCTCCTACGAGCAGTACTTC